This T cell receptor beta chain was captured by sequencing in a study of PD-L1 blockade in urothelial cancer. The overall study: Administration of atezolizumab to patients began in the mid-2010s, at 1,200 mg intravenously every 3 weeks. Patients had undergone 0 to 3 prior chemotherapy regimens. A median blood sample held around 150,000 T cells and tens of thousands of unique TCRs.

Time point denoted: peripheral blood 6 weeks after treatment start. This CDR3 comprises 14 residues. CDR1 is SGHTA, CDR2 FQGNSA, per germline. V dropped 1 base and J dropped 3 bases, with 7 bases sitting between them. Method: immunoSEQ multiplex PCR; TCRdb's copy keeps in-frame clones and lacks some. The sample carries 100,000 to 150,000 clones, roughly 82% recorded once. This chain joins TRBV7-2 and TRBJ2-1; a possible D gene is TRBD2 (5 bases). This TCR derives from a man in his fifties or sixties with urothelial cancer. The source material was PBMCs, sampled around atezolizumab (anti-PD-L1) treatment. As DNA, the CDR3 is TGTGCCAGCAGCTTAGGGGAGTTCTACAATGAGCAGTTCTTC. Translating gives CASSLGEFYNEQFF.